These 10 T cell receptor beta chains were all obtained from the same sample, sequenced in a study of CD8 T cells in ankylosing spondylitis. TCRdb called the 5' RACE reads again in MiXCR, with one record for every CDR3 protein. The repertoire holds around 490,000 distinct CDR3 sequences, approximately 5% seen once, with 3% to 4.5% in the top ten. Overall study findings and caveats: For ankylosing spondylitis blood, a TCR beta motif of eight or nine highly homologous variants appeared characteristic.

Antigens of these TCRs are unknown. Sequencing was performed on blood, either unsorted or a sorted T cell fraction (not recorded which). The source is a male donor with ankylosing spondylitis.

This clonotype was seen repeatedly, ten times or more. The genes are TRBV27 and TRBJ1-1, with D tentatively TRBD1 (6 bases). From germline, CDR1 is MNHEY and CDR2 SMNVEV (reference sequence). Trimming took off 2 bases at V and 3 bases at J, with 10 bases between the two ends. The CDR3 covers 14 residues. CDR3: CASSLRGGYTEAFF. The CDR3, as DNA: TGTGCCAGCAGTTTAAGAGGGGGGTACACTGAAGCTTTCTTT.

This clonotype was counted ten times or more. The chain combines TRBV20-1 with TRBJ2-7; D ambiguous. Germline V gives CDR1 DFQATT, CDR2 SNEGSKA (reference sequence). V was cut by 5 bases and J by 3 bases, with 8 bases left in between. CDR3 length: 11 amino acids. DNA of the CDR3: TGCAGTGCTTCCCAATACTACGAGCAGTACTTC. Translating gives CSASQYYEQYF.

This clonotype was observed at least ten times. The V and J genes are TRBV3-1 and TRBJ2-1, with TRBD1 as a possible D gene (6 bases). The CDR3 length is 11 residues. Germline assignment: CDR1 LGHDT and CDR2 YNNKEL (reference sequence). V was cut by 7 bases and J by 16 bases, with 17 bases left in between. The CDR3 nucleotides are TGTGCCAGCACCTCAGGGGCAGTGGAATTCTTC. This translates into CASTSGAVEFF.

This clonotype was counted ten times or more. The chain joins TRBV9 to TRBJ2-3; possibly TRBD2 for D (5 bases). Per the germline V gene, CDR1 is SGDLS and CDR2 is YYNGEE. The CDR3 runs 14 residues. V lost 4 bases to trimming and J lost 5 bases, with 14 bases between them. CDR3 sequence reads: CASSTSGKLDTQYF. The CDR3, as DNA: TGTGCCAGCAGCACCTCCGGGAAATTAGATACGCAGTATTTT.

This clonotype was counted at least ten times. The chain is built from TRBV6-2 or TRBV6-3 and TRBJ2-5; TRBD1 might be the D (5 bases). V was shortened by 4 bases and J by 5 bases, with 14 bases between the two germline ends. There are 14 residues in the CDR3. The germline V gene has CDR1 MNHEY and CDR2 SVGEGT. The chain's CDR3 is CASSWGGLRETQYF. CDR3 coding DNA: TGTGCCAGCAGTTGGGGCGGATTACGGGAGACCCAGTACTTC.

This clonotype was observed many times. The rearrangement joins TRBV20-1 to TRBJ1-1; D remains ambiguous. Germline assignment: CDR1 DFQATT and CDR2 SNEGSKA (reference sequence). With 3 bases removed from V and 5 bases from J, the gap between germline ends came to 13 bases. There are 13 residues in the CDR3. CDR3 in DNA: TGCAGTGCTAGTCGTCGCGGATATACTGAAGCTTTCTTT. Its translation: CSASRRGYTEAFF.

The sample holds a few counts of this clonotype. The chain is built from TRBV5-1 and TRBJ2-6; possible D gene TRBD2, 6 bases. V lost 0 bases and J lost 0, with 10 bases in between. Germline CDR1 and CDR2: SGHRS and YFSETQ. The CDR3 runs 17 residues. The CDR3 DNA follows: TGCGCCAGCAGCTTGGCAGGCGGGAACTCTGGGGCCAACGTCCTGACTTTC. It yields the protein CASSLAGGNSGANVLTF.

Ten or more counts support this clonotype. The chain links TRBV25-1 to TRBJ1-4, with TRBD1 identical over 7 bases. The CDR3 is 15 amino acids. Per the germline V gene, CDR1 is MGHDK and CDR2 is SYGVNS. Germline trimming cut 3 bases from V and 4 bases from J; bases unmatched to any gene: 5. CDR3 loop: CASSDQTGYNEKLFF. The CDR3 DNA reads as TGTGCCAGCAGTGACCAGACAGGGTATAATGAAAAACTGTTTTTT.

The table lists this clonotype with many counts. The chain employs TRBV29-1 and TRBJ2-7; possible D gene TRBD2, 5 bases. The CDR3 runs 12 residues. Deletions cut 7 bases from V and 0 bases from J, with 10 bases between. Per germline, CDR1 SQVTM and CDR2 ANQGSEA. CDR3 residues: CSGRTDSYEQYF. The CDR3 DNA reads as TGCAGCGGCAGGACTGACTCCTACGAGCAGTACTTC.

This clonotype was recorded at least ten times. The gene calls are TRBV29-1 and TRBJ2-3, with D hard to call. The CDR3 covers 14 residues. Germline lookup yields CDR1 SQVTM and CDR2 ANQGSEA. Trimming cost V 3 bases and J 2 bases, with 12 bases left between them. The CDR3 spells CSVDKEQLTDTQYF. The CDR3 bases are TGCAGCGTTGATAAAGAACAGCTCACAGATACGCAGTATTTT.